This TCR beta chain was identified in a study of radiotherapy plus CTLA-4 blockade in lung cancer. The data were produced by immunoSEQ multiplex PCR, yet TCRdb's version contains in-frame clones alone and is incomplete. The data hold some 110,000 clones, with over 65% observed a single time. The germline V gene has CDR1 SGHDT and CDR2 YYEEEE. The CDR3 is 15 residues long. The V segment lost 3 bases and the J segment 5 bases; nucleotides outside the gene matches: 6. The origin of this receptor is a human donor with non-small cell lung cancer that progressed on radiotherapy plus ipilimumab. Some clones in this sample may be carry-over from other donors' samples. This chain uses TRBV5-6 with TRBJ2-5, with TRBD2 matching 11 bases. The source material was peripheral blood, sampled from a patient treated with radiotherapy plus ipilimumab. The CDR3 DNA sequence: TGTGCCAGCAGCTCTACTAGCGGGGGTAGGGAGACCCAGTACTTC. As protein: CASSSTSGGRETQYF. Together with reference TRBV5-6 and TRBJ2-5, the CDR3 gives the full variable domain: DAGVTQSPTHLIKTRGQQVTLRCSPKSGHDTVSWYQQALGQGPQFIFQYYEEEERQRGNFPDRFSGHQFPNYSSELNVNALLLGDSALYLCASSSTSGGRETQYFGPGTRLLVL.